One and the same sample provided the 29 T cell receptor beta chains below, sequenced in a study of T cell responses to AZD1222 COVID-19 vaccine. The table came from immunoSEQ multiplex PCR; TCRdb's copy has only in-frame clones and leaves some out. The sample carries approximately 130,000 clones, 90% recorded once. Sequencing was performed on peripheral blood, taken on day 0 of AZD1222 vaccination. All receptors derive from an adult in good health.

The chain joins TRBV5-1 to TRBJ2-3; 9 bases agree with TRBD2. V shed 4 bases and J 6 bases; nucleotides not matched to a gene: 6. The length of the CDR3 is 14 residues. Germline values: CDR1 SGHRS, CDR2 YFSETQ. The chain's CDR3 is CASSPGTSSDTQYF. Here the CDR3 DNA reads TGCGCCAGCAGCCCTGGGACTAGCTCGGATACGCAGTATTTT.

V is TRBV28 and J is TRBJ2-1; 8 nucleotides agree with TRBD2. The CDR3 covers 15 residues. V lost 6 bases and J lost 9; bases outside the gene matches: 13. CDR1 and CDR2 (germline): MDHEN, SYDVKM. CDR3 region: CASSRIVGLGSEQFF. In DNA form, the CDR3 reads TGTGCCAGCAGCCGAATTGTGGGACTAGGGTCTGAGCAGTTCTTC.

The chain recombines TRBV6-2 or TRBV6-3 with TRBJ1-4; possibly TRBD1 for D (6 bases). CDR3 length: 16 residues. V dropped 5 bases and J dropped 0 bases, with 13 bases sitting between them. Germline-derived CDR1 and CDR2 are MNHEY and SVGEGT. Here the CDR3 reads CASSRQQGPTNEKLFF. The CDR3 coding sequence is TGTGCCAGCAGTCGTCAACAGGGCCCAACTAATGAAAAACTGTTTTTT.

The chain is built from TRBV6-6 and TRBJ2-5; D call uncertain. V lost 5 bases to trimming and J lost 5 bases, with 12 bases between them. This CDR3 is built from 13 residues. From germline, CDR1 is MNHNY and CDR2 SVGAGI (reference sequence). The CDR3 DNA reads TGTGCCAGCAGTCTCGTGTCGAGGGAGACCCAGTACTTC. This sequence encodes CASSLVSRETQYF.

The genes are TRBV20-1 and TRBJ2-5; weak D call: TRBD2 (6 bases). The CDR3 spans 15 residues. Germline CDR1 reads DFQATT; CDR2 reads SNEGSKA (reference sequence). The V and J ends lost 3 bases and 5 bases respectively, with 19 bases between them. CDR3 protein: CSASRGRGVWETQYF. In DNA, the CDR3 is TGCAGTGCTAGTCGGGGCCGCGGGGTATGGGAGACCCAGTACTTC.

The chain uses TRBV2 and TRBJ2-2, with D tentatively TRBD1 (6 bases). Germline V gene data show CDR1 as SNHLY and CDR2 as FYNNEI. This CDR3 has 14 amino acids. V dropped 1 base and J dropped 5 bases, with 8 bases sitting between them. CDR3 amino acids: CASSEGQGTGELFF. CDR3 in DNA: TGTGCCAGCAGTGAAGGCCAGGGGACCGGGGAGCTGTTTTTT.

The chain uses TRBV19 and TRBJ1-5, with no clear D. The germline V gene encodes CDR1 LNHDA and CDR2 SQIVND (reference sequence). This CDR3 contains 13 residues. V was clipped by 2 bases and J by 7 bases, with 9 bases between them. The CDR3 sequence is CASSIRTGQPQHF. The DNA for the CDR3 is TGTGCCAGTAGTATACGTACGGGGCAGCCCCAGCATTTT. The complete variable domain, with remaining parts taken from reference TRBV19 and TRBJ1-5, reads DGGITQSPKYLFRKEGQNVTLSCEQNLNHDAMYWYRQDPGQGLRLIYYSQIVNDFQKGDIAEGYSVSREKKESFPLTVTSAQKNPTAFYLCASSIRTGQPQHFGDGTRLSIL.

The rearrangement uses TRBV2 and TRBJ1-2; D is unresolved. This CDR3 has 11 amino acids. Germline lookup yields CDR1 SNHLY and CDR2 FYNNEI. V was shortened by 7 bases and J by 8 bases, with 11 bases between the two germline ends. CDR3 in DNA: TGTGCCAGCACCAAGGGTCGGGGCTACACCTTC. Encoded protein: CASTKGRGYTF.

The V and J genes are TRBV9 and TRBJ2-3, with D possibly matching TRBD2 (5 bases). V lost 1 base, J lost 8 bases, and 17 bases lay in between. CDR1 is SGDLS, CDR2 YYNGEE, per germline. The CDR3 is made up of 15 amino acids. CDR3 nucleotide sequence: TGTGCCAGCAGCGTATTCTCGGGGTTGGCGGGTACGCAGTATTTT. Encoded protein: CASSVFSGLAGTQYF.

The J gene is TRBJ2-3, the V gene TRBV24-1; 15 nucleotides align to TRBD2. The CDR3 totals 17 residues. In germline, CDR1 is KGHDR, CDR2 SFDVKD. Losses at the gene ends were 2 bases for V and 6 bases for J; bases not matched to a gene: 5. CDR3 sequence: CATSDSRTSGRADTQYF. The DNA of the CDR3 is TGTGCCACCAGTGATTCCCGGACTAGCGGGAGGGCGGATACGCAGTATTTT.

This chain connects TRBV30 to TRBJ1-1; no clear D. Germline V gene data show CDR1 as GTSNPN and CDR2 as SVGIG (reference sequence). The CDR3 has 13 amino acids. With 5 bases removed from V and 3 bases from J, the gap between germline ends came to 13 bases. CDR3 in amino acids: CAWWRARDTEAFF. The DNA of the CDR3 is TGTGCCTGGTGGAGGGCACGGGACACTGAAGCTTTCTTT.

The rearrangement links TRBV27 to TRBJ2-1; D possibly corresponds to TRBD1 (5 bases). V lost 2 bases and J 7 bases, leaving 18 bases between the germline ends. The CDR3 sequence is 16 residues long. The V gene's germline CDR1 is MNHEY and CDR2 SMNVEV (reference sequence). The CDR3 loop reads CASSLGAGSFLNEQFF. DNA of the CDR3: TGTGCCAGCAGTTTAGGAGCAGGGTCGTTCCTGAATGAGCAGTTCTTC.

V usage is TRBV6-6 and J usage is TRBJ1-4; D uncertain. Germline CDR1 reads MNHNY; CDR2 reads SVGAGI (reference sequence). The CDR3 has 16 residues. V lost 2 bases, J lost 7 bases, and 17 bases lay in between. The CDR3 DNA reads as TGTGCCAGCAGTTACCCAAACACCCCCCTGGGTGAAAAACTGTTTTTT. Translation gives CASSYPNTPLGEKLFF.

A note on this clone: The junction departs from the called germline gene at one end, perhaps through a read error. This sequence joins TRBV9 and TRBJ2-1, with D perhaps TRBD2 (6 bases). Germline lookup yields CDR1 SGDLS and CDR2 YYNGEE. The CDR3 is 17 residues long. CDR3 sequence: CASSASFGGLSFNEQFF. The CDR3 DNA reads as TGTGCCAGCAGCGCATCTTTCGGAGGGCTCTCCTTCAATGAGCAGTTCTTC.

The chain is built from TRBV28 and TRBJ2-7, with D uncertain. The germline V and J ends were trimmed by 3 bases and 3 bases, with 9 bases remaining between them. Germline V gene data show CDR1 as MDHEN and CDR2 as SYDVKM. This CDR3 has 13 amino acids. CDR3 DNA: TGTGCCAGCAGTTTTGCGCCTAGCTACGAGCAGTACTTC. Encoded protein: CASSFAPSYEQYF. Complete variable domain (other parts from reference TRBV28 and TRBJ2-7): DVKVTQSSRYLVKRTGEKVFLECVQDMDHENMFWYRQDPGLGLRLIYFSYDVKMKEKGDIPEGYSVSREKKERFSLILESASTNQTSMYLCASSFAPSYEQYFGPGTRLTVT.

V and J are TRBV5-4 and TRBJ2-7, with 9 positions matching TRBD2. This CDR3 contains 14 residues. V lost 1 base to trimming and J lost 5 bases; unmatched junction nucleotides: 4. Germline V gene data show CDR1 as SGHNT and CDR2 as YYREEE (reference sequence). In DNA form, the CDR3 reads TGTGCCAGCAGCTTGCGTAGCGGGAGACACGAGCAGTACTTC. This codes for CASSLRSGRHEQYF.

This sequence joins TRBV19 and TRBJ1-5; 10 bases agree with TRBD1. The CDR3 length is 16 residues. The J segment lost 1 base and the V segment lost 3 bases, leaving 3 bases of the junction unmatched. Germline-derived CDR1 and CDR2 are LNHDA and SQIVND (reference sequence). The CDR3 loop reads CASSMKGQGSNQPQHF. In nucleotides, the CDR3 is TGTGCCAGTAGTATGAAGGGACAGGGGAGCAATCAGCCCCAGCATTTT.

This clone was recorded once. The chain couples TRBV7-8 to TRBJ1-1, with D unresolved. V was trimmed by 4 bases and J by 1 base, leaving 7 bases between them. There are 13 residues in the CDR3. The germline V gene encodes CDR1 SGHVS and CDR2 FQNEAQ. The CDR3: CASSYDTNTEAFF. The CDR3 nucleotides are TGTGCCAGCAGCTATGACACGAACACTGAAGCTTTCTTT.

This sequence joins TRBV6-1 and TRBJ2-5; the D call may be TRBD1 or TRBD2 (6 bases each). Trimming pared 2 bases from V and 5 bases from J, leaving 9 bases between. Germline CDR1 reads MNHNS; CDR2 reads SASEGT. The CDR3 covers 13 residues. The DNA of the CDR3 is TGTGCCAGCAGTGAACTAGGGGGGGAGACCCAGTACTTC. This encodes CASSELGGETQYF.

J is TRBJ2-7 and V is TRBV9, with 9 bases lining up with TRBD2. The CDR3 contains 19 residues. Losses at the gene ends were 4 bases for V and 4 bases for J; bases not matched to a gene: 21. Looked up from germline, CDR1 is SGDLS and CDR2 is YYNGEE. CDR3 loop: CASSRGDLAGKDNPYEQYF. Here the CDR3 DNA reads TGTGCCAGCAGCAGAGGGGATCTAGCGGGAAAGGATAACCCATACGAGCAGTACTTC.

Only one count was recorded for this clone. The rearrangement uses TRBV5-1 and TRBJ2-5; D is undetermined. Germline V gene sequence: CDR1 SGHRS, CDR2 YFSETQ. CDR3 size: 14 residues. With 0 bases removed from V and 2 bases from J, the gap between germline ends came to 8 bases. The CDR3 loop is CASSLGGVQETQYF. Written as DNA, the CDR3 is TGCGCCAGCAGCTTGGGTGGAGTTCAAGAGACCCAGTACTTC.

V usage is TRBV19 and J usage is TRBJ1-4; D not resolved. The germline V gene has CDR1 LNHDA and CDR2 SQIVND (reference sequence). This CDR3 is built from 14 residues. The ends were cut back, 8 bases at V and 5 bases at J, with 15 bases in the middle. DNA of the CDR3: TGTGCCAGTGGATATTCGACAAGGAATGAAAAACTGTTTTTT. This sequence encodes CASGYSTRNEKLFF.

This rearrangement joins TRBV19 to TRBJ2-7, with D perhaps matching TRBD1 or TRBD2 (5 bases each). This CDR3 contains 14 residues. Germline V lookup: CDR1 LNHDA, CDR2 SQIVND (reference sequence). Trimming left V 6 bases short and J 7 bases short, with 19 bases between. CDR3: CASSPGPPLREQYF. CDR3 sequence (DNA): TGTGCCAGTAGCCCGGGACCTCCTTTGAGGGAGCAGTACTTC.

The chain couples TRBV19 to TRBJ1-5, with D possibly matching TRBD1 (5 bases). V was clipped by 1 base and J by 6 bases, with 13 bases between them. The germline V gene encodes CDR1 LNHDA and CDR2 SQIVND (reference sequence). CDR3 length: 15 amino acids. CDR3 sequence: CASSIGRVIAQPQHF. CDR3 sequence (DNA): TGTGCCAGTAGTATAGGCAGGGTGATAGCTCAGCCCCAGCATTTT.

The rearrangement uses TRBV21-1 and TRBJ1-2; the table's D call, TRBD1, has no DNA check behind it. TRBV21-1 corresponds to a pseudogene. The CDR3 runs 12 residues. CDR3 in amino acids: CATYRGDYGYTF. The CDR3 nucleotides read TGTGCCACCTACAGGGGGGACTATGGCTACACCTTC.

This clone was detected once. The V and J genes are TRBV6-5 and TRBJ1-4; weak D call: TRBD1 (6 bases). CDR1 and CDR2 from the germline V gene are MNHEY and SVGAGI. The CDR3 runs to 15 residues. V gave up 6 bases and J gave up 5 bases, with 16 bases separating them. CDR3 in amino acids: CASSLNPGTNEKLFF. In DNA, the CDR3 is TGTGCCAGCAGCCTCAATCCAGGGACAAATGAAAAACTGTTTTTT.

The chain employs TRBV7-6 and TRBJ1-1; the D is unclear. CDR3 size: 14 residues. The germline V and J ends were trimmed by 1 base and 1 base, with 7 bases remaining between them. Germline loops: CDR1 SGHVS, CDR2 FNYEAQ. CDR3 sequence: CASSLVQGNTEAFF. The CDR3 DNA is TGTGCCAGCAGCTTAGTTCAAGGGAACACTGAAGCTTTCTTT. The complete variable domain, with remaining parts taken from reference TRBV7-6 and TRBJ1-1, reads GAGVSQSPRYKVTKRGQDVALRCDPISGHVSLYWYRQALGQGPEFLTYFNYEAQQDKSGLPNDRFSAERPEGSISTLTIQRTEQRDSAMYRCASSLVQGNTEAFFGQGTRLTVV.

This sequence joins TRBV5-4 and TRBJ2-7; 8 bases align to TRBD2. The CDR3 is 15 amino acids. The junction had 8 bases not matched to a gene; V was cut back by 0 bases and J by 6 bases. The V gene's germline CDR1 is SGHNT and CDR2 YYREEE (reference sequence). The CDR3 DNA reads TGTGCCAGCAGCTTGGACCCGGGAGGGCGACGCGAGCAGTACTTC. Its protein is CASSLDPGGRREQYF.

The rearrangement uses TRBV6-2 or TRBV6-3 and TRBJ2-7; TRBD1 agrees at 8 bases. The CDR3 totals 16 residues. Per the germline V gene, CDR1 is MNHEY and CDR2 is SVGEGT. Trimming removed 0 bases from V and 3 bases from J; junction bases left unmatched: 7. CDR3 nucleotides: TGTGCCAGCAGTTACTCTTACCCAGGGGGCGGCTACGAGCAGTACTTC. Translating it yields CASSYSYPGGGYEQYF.